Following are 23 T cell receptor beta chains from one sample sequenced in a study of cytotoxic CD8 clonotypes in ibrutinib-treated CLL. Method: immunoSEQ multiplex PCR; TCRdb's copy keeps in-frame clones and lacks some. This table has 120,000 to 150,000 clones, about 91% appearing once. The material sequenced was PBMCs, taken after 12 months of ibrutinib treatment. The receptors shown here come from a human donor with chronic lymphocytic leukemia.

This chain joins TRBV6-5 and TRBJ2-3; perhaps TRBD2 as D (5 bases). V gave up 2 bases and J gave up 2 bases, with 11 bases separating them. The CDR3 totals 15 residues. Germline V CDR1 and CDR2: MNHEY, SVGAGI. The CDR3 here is CASSYRSGYTDTQYF. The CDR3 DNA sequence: TGTGCCAGCAGTTACAGAAGCGGATACACAGATACGCAGTATTTT.

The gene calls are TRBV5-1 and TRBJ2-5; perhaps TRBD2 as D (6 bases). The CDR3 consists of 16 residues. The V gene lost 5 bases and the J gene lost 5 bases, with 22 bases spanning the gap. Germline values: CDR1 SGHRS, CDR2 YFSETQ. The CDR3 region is CASRLIPGLGLETQYF. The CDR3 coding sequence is TGCGCCAGCAGGTTGATCCCGGGACTCGGTTTGGAGACCCAGTACTTC.

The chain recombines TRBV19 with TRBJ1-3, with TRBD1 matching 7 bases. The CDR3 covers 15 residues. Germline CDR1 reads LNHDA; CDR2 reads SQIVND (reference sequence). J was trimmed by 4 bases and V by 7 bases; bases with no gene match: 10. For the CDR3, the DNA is TGTGCCAGTACCAAATTACAGGGGAGAGGAAACACCATATATTTT. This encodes CASTKLQGRGNTIYF.

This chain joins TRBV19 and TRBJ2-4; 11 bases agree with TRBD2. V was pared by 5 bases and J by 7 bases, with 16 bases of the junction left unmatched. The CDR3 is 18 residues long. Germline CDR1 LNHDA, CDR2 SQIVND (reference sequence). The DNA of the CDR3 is TGTGCCAGTAGTCCCACAGGGACTAGCGGCCAATGGGGGAACATTCAGTACTTC. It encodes CASSPTGTSGQWGNIQYF.

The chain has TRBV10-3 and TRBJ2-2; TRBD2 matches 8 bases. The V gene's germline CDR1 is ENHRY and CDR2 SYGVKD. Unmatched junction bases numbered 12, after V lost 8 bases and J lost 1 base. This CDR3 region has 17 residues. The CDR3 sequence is CAIRREGVPQNTGELFF. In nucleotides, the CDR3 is TGTGCCATCCGACGGGAGGGGGTCCCTCAGAACACCGGGGAGCTGTTTTTT.

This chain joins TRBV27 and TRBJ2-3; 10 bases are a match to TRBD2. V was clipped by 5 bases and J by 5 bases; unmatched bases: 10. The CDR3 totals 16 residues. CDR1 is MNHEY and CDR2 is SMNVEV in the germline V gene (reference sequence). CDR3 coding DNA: TGTGCCAGCAGTCCCTCCCTAGCGGGAGTTGAAGATACGCAGTATTTT. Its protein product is CASSPSLAGVEDTQYF.

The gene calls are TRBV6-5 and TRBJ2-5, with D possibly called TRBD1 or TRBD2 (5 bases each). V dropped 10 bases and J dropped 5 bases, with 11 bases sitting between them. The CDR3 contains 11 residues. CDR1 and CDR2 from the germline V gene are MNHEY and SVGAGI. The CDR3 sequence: CATLGGETQYF. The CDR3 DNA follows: TGTGCCACCCTTGGGGGTGAGACCCAGTACTTC.

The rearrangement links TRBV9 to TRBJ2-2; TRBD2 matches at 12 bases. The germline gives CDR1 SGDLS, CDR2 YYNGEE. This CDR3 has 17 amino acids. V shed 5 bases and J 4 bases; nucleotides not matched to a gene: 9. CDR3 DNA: TGTGCCAGCAGTTACTATCCGGGACTAGCGGGCACCGGGGAGCTGTTTTTT. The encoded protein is CASSYYPGLAGTGELFF.

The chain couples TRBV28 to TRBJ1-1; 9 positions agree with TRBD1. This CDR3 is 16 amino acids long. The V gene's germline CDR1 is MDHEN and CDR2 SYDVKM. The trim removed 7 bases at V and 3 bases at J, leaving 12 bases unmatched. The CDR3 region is CASTSGTGIQDTEAFF. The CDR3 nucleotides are TGTGCCAGCACCTCCGGGACAGGGATACAGGACACTGAAGCTTTCTTT.

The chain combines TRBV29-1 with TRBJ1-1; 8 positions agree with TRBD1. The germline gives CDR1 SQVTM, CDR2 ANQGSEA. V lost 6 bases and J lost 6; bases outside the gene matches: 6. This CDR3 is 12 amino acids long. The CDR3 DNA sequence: TGCAGCGTCAACGAACAGGGGGCTGAAGCTTTCTTT. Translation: CSVNEQGAEAFF. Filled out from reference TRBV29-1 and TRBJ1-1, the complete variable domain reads SAVISQKPSRDICQRGTSLTIQCQVDSQVTMMFWYRQQPGQSLTLIATANQGSEATYESGFVIDKFPISRPNLTFSTLTVSNMSPEDSSIYLCSVNEQGAEAFFGQGTRLTVV.

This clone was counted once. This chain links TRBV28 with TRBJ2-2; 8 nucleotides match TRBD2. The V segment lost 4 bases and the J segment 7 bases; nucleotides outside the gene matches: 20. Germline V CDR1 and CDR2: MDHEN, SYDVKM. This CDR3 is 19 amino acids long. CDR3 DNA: TGTGCCAGCAGTTCCCCCTACCCCCTACTAGCGGACGAGGGCGGGGAGCTGTTTTTT. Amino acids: CASSSPYPLLADEGGELFF.

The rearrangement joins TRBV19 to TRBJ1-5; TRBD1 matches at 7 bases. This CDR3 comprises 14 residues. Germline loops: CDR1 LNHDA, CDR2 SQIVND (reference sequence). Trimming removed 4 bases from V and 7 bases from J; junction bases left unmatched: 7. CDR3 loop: CASSKTGVGQPQHF. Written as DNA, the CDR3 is TGTGCCAGTAGTAAAACAGGGGTTGGCCAGCCCCAGCATTTT.

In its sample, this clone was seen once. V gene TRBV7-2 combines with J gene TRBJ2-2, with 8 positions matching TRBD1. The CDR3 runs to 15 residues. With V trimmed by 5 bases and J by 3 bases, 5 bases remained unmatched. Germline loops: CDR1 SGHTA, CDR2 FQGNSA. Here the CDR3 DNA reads TGTGCCAGCAGCCTCAACAGGGGGGACACCGGGGAGCTGTTTTTT. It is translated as CASSLNRGDTGELFF.

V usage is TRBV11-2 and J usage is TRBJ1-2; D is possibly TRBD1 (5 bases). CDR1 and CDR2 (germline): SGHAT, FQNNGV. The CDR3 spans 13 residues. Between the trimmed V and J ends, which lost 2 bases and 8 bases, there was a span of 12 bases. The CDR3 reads CASSLNGGEGYTF. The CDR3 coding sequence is TGTGCCAGCAGCTTAAATGGGGGAGAGGGCTACACCTTC. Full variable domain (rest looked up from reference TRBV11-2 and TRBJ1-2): EAGVAQSPRYKIIEKRQSVAFWCNPISGHATLYWYQQILGQGPKLLIQFQNNGVVDDSQLPKDRFSAERLKGVDSTLKIQPAKLEDSAVYLCASSLNGGEGYTFGSGTRLTVV.

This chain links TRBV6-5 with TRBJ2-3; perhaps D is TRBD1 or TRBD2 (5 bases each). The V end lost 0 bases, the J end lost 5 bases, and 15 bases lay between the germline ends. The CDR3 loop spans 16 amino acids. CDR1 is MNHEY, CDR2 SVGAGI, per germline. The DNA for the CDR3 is TGTGCCAGCAGTTACTCACCTTCGCTGGGGGAAGATACGCAGTATTTT. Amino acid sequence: CASSYSPSLGEDTQYF.

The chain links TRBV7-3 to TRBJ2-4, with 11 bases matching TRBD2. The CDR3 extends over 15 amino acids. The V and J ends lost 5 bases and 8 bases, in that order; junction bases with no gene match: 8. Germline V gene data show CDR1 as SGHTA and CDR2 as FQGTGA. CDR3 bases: TGTGCCAGCAGCCCAGGAACTAGCGGGAGTGACATTCAGTACTTC. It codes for CASSPGTSGSDIQYF. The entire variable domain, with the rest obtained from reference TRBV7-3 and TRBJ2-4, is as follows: GAGVSQTPSNKVTEKGKYVELRCDPISGHTALYWYRQSLGQGPEFLIYFQGTGAADDSGLPNDRFFAVRPEGSVSTLKIQRTERGDSAVYLCASSPGTSGSDIQYFGAGTRLSVL.

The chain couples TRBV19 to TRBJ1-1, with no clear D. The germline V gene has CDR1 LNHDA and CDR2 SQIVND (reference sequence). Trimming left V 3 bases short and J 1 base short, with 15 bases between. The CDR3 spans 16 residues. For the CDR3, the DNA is TGTGCCAGTAGTATTATCCCCAAAGGCGGGAACACTGAAGCTTTCTTT. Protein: CASSIIPKGGNTEAFF. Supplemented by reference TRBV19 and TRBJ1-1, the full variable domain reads DGGITQSPKYLFRKEGQNVTLSCEQNLNHDAMYWYRQDPGQGLRLIYYSQIVNDFQKGDIAEGYSVSREKKESFPLTVTSAQKNPTAFYLCASSIIPKGGNTEAFFGQGTRLTVV.

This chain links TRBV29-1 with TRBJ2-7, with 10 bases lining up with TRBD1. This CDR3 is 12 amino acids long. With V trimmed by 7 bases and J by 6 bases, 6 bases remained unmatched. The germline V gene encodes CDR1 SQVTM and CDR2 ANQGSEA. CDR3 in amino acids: CSAGQGVGEQYF. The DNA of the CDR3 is TGCAGCGCCGGACAGGGGGTCGGCGAGCAGTACTTC.

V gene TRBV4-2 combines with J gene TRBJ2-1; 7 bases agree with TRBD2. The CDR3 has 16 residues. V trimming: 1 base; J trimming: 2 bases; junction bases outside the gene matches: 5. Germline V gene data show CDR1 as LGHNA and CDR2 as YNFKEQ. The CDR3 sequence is CASSQGSSGTYNEQFF. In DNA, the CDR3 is TGTGCCAGCAGCCAAGGGTCTAGCGGAACCTACAATGAGCAGTTCTTC.

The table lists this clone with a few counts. CDR3 bases: TGCGCCAGCAGCTTGAATACAGGCGGTTCCGGCTACACCTTC. It codes for CASSLNTGGSGYTF. The chain couples TRBV5-1 to TRBJ1-2; weak D call: TRBD1 (5 bases). This CDR3 contains 14 residues. CDR1 and CDR2 from the germline V gene are SGHRS and YFSETQ. V was pared by 1 base and J by 8 bases, with 15 bases between.

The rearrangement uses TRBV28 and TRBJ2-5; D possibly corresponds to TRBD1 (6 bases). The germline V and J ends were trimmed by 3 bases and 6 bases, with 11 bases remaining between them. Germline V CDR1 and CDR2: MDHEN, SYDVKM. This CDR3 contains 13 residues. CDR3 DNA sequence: TGTGCCAGCAGTTTCCCGGACAGAAAGACCCAGTACTTC. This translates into CASSFPDRKTQYF.

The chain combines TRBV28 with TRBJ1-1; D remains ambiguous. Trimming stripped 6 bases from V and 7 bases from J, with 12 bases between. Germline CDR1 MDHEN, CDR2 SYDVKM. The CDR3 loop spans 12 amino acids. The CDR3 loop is CASSARDGEAFF. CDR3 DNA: TGTGCCAGCAGCGCCCGAGATGGTGAAGCTTTCTTT.

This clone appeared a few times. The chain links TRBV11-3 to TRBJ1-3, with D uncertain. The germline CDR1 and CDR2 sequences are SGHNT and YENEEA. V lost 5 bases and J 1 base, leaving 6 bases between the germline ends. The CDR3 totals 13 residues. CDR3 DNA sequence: TGTGCCAGCAGCCAATATTCTGGAAACACCATATATTTT. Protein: CASSQYSGNTIYF.